The 4 T cell receptor beta chains given below trace back to one sample, sequenced in a study of PD-1 blockade in classical Hodgkin lymphoma. Stated time point: cycle 4 day 1 (C4D1), after 5 to 7 weeks of nivolumab. The patients all showed relapse after autologous stem cell transplantation, while their brentuximab vedotin exposure varied. Profiling relied on immunoSEQ multiplex PCR, and the TCRdb table lists in-frame clones only, not all of them. Seen here are roughly 100,000 clones, roughly nine tenths observed once, and the top ten hold around 19%. This specimen consisted of peripheral blood mononuclear cells (PBMCs), obtained before the fourth cycle of nivolumab. These receptor sequences come from a human donor with classical Hodgkin lymphoma.

The rearrangement links TRBV18 to TRBJ1-1, with 8 bases identical to TRBD1. Germline-derived CDR1 and CDR2 are KGHSH and LQKENI. Trimming took 3 bases from V and 3 from J; bases not matched to a gene: 3. This CDR3 contains 14 residues. Written as DNA, the CDR3 is TGTGCCAGCTCACCCAGGGGGCTGGACACTGAAGCTTTCTTT. Its protein product is CASSPRGLDTEAFF.

V and J are TRBV15 and TRBJ1-1; maybe TRBD1 (6 bases). V shed 1 base and J shed 6 bases, with 18 bases lying between them. The CDR3 spans 16 residues. Germline CDR1 is LNHNV and CDR2 is YYDKDF (reference sequence). CDR3 sequence (DNA): TGTGCCACCAGCAGAGGGGGGGAACAGCACAGGGCTGAAGCTTTCTTT. Residues: CATSRGGEQHRAEAFF.

The rearrangement links TRBV5-4 to TRBJ1-2; D not certain. V lost 0 bases and J 0 bases, leaving 9 bases between the germline ends. Germline assignment: CDR1 SGHNT and CDR2 YYREEE (reference sequence). CDR3 length: 15 amino acids. CDR3 in DNA: TGTGCCAGCAGCTTGGGCGGACGTTCTAACTATGGCTACACCTTC. Amino acids: CASSLGGRSNYGYTF.

The chain combines TRBV30 with TRBJ2-7, with D unclear. Germline V gene data show CDR1 as GTSNPN and CDR2 as SVGIG (reference sequence). The CDR3 covers 10 residues. Trimming pared 1 base from V and 6 bases from J, leaving 4 bases between. CDR3 sequence: CAWSDGEQYF. CDR3 nucleotide sequence: TGTGCCTGGAGTGATGGCGAGCAGTACTTC.